This T cell receptor (beta chain) was identified in a study of blood T cell repertoires in COVID-19 (dated by TCRdb to the early 2020s). In the study overall: Collaborator samples came from the United States, Italy and Spain and covered acute and convalescent phases of COVID-19. The material from the prospective study consisted of cDNA or gDNA derived from T cells, B-cell-depleted T cells, or PBMCs. The dataset comprised deeply sampled blood TCRbeta repertoires from subjects exposed to, actively infected with, or recovered from COVID-19. The repertoires were made available in a free public database intended to serve as a resource for research on the immune response to SARS-CoV-2. Samples were obtained from the ongoing ImmuneRACE study (first 160 participants) and from over 1,000 subjects provided by 6 global collaborators. The sample metadata nearly always contained a de-identified subject ID, COVID-19 status, age in years and sex. Where available, HLA class I and class II types were taken from metadata supplied by the sample provider and were not determined by assay-based typing. Findings and caveats that apply to the study as a whole: The amount of clinical and demographic metadata varied by source and participant and was provided uncurated.

Points on this clone: The clone's antigen remains unknown. No per-base quality is available; no much larger clone lies one base away.

The immunoSEQ Assay, a bias-controlled multiplex PCR, was used to amplify TCRbeta CDR3 regions from genomic DNA. Per the original workflow: Nucleated cell counts per sample were estimated from amplification of reference gene primers within the assay. To quantify the absolute abundance of each unique TCRbeta CDR3 rearrangement, sequence reads were collapsed and filtered. For each sample, productive Simpson clonality was calculated as the square root of Simpson's diversity index across productive rearrangements. TCRdb retrieved this table from immuneACCESS and kept in-frame rearrangements only. Not all clones are present; in checked studies, unresolved V genes account for under half, and no reason is known for the remainder. For V, J and clone size, that table is used; D and trimming come from the DNA. In this sample the table shows 450,000 or so clones, around 91% of which occur a single time. Clones ranked in the top ten supply roughly 1.5% of the sample.

Based on the germline V gene, the CDR1 and CDR2 sequences are ENHRY and SYGVKD. A distance of 9 bases separates the germline ends of V and J, which lose 0 bases and 4 bases respectively. The CDR3 contains 15 residues, cysteine and phenylalanine counted. Only the CDR3 DNA is retained, 45 bases long and in frame from the first base. One collaborating source in Seattle enrolled patients during active infection and followed them longitudinally through the course of disease. Each collaborating institution followed its own protocols to collect whole blood in K2EDTA tubes. Collaborator samples were shipped for TCRbeta analysis as frozen whole blood, isolated PBMCs, or DNA extracted from either sample type.

The clonotype was recovered from a middle-aged woman with COVID-19, enrolled during active disease. Sequencing input: peripheral blood. Recombination linked TRBV10-3 to TRBJ1-4; the D gene is not confidently resolved. The CDR3 corresponds to CAISESAGNNEKLFF. The DNA is as follows: TGTGCCATCAGTGAGTCCGCGGGAAATAATGAAAAACTGTTTTTT.